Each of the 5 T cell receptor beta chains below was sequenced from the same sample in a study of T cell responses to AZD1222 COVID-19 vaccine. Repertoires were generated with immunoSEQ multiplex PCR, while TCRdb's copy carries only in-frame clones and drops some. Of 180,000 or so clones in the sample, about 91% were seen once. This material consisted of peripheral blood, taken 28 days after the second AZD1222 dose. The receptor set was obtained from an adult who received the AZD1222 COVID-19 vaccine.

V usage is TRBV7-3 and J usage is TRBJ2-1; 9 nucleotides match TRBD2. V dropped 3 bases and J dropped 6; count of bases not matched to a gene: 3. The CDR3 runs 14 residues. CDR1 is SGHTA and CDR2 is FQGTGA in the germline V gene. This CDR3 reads CASSLGLAGNEQFF. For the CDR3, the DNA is TGTGCCAGCAGCTTGGGACTAGCAGGCAATGAGCAGTTCTTC. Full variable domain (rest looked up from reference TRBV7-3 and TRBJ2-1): GAGVSQTPSNKVTEKGKYVELRCDPISGHTALYWYRQSLGQGPEFLIYFQGTGAADDSGLPNDRFFAVRPEGSVSTLKIQRTERGDSAVYLCASSLGLAGNEQFFGPGTRLTVL.

This CDR3 is CASSDPDRWNTEAFF. In DNA form, the CDR3 reads TGTGCCAGCAGTGACCCGGACAGATGGAACACTGAAGCTTTCTTT. The chain combines TRBV6-1 with TRBJ1-1; TRBD1 is a possible D gene (6 bases). Germline CDR1 and CDR2: MNHNS and SASEGT. Between the trimmed V and J ends, which lost 3 bases and 1 base, there was a span of 12 bases. The CDR3 has 15 residues.

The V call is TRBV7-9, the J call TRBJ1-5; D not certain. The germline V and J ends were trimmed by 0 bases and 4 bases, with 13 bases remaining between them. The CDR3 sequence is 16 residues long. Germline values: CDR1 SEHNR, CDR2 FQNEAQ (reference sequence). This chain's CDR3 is CASSLAWADRNQPQHF. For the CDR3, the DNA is TGTGCCAGCAGCTTAGCGTGGGCTGATAGGAATCAGCCCCAGCATTTT. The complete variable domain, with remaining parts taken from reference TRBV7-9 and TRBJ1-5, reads DTGVSQNPRHKITKRGQNVTFRCDPISEHNRLYWYRQTLGQGPEFLTYFQNEAQLEKSRLLSDRFSAERPKGSFSTLEIQRTEQGDSAMYLCASSLAWADRNQPQHFGDGTRLSIL.

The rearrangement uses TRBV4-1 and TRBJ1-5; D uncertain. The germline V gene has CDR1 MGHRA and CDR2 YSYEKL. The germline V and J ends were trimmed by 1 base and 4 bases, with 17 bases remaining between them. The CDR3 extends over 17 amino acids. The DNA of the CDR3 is TGCGCCAGCAGCCAAGTGCGGGGAAGGGCCCCTAATCAGCCCCAGCATTTT. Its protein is CASSQVRGRAPNQPQHF.

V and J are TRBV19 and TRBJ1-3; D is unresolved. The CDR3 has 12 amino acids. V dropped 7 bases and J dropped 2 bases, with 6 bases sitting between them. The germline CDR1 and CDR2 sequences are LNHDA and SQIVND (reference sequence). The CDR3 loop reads CASNSAGNTIYF. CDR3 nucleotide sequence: TGTGCCAGTAATTCCGCTGGAAACACCATATATTTT.